What follows describes a single T cell receptor (beta chain). Libraries were prepared by immunoSEQ multiplex PCR; TCRdb keeps only in-frame clonotypes and omits some of them. The data show under 100,000 clones, with roughly nine tenths seen just once and about 8.6% held by the top ten. The record originates from a study of control samples from healthy donors and cancer patients. This CDR3 has 14 amino acids. Germline lookup yields CDR1 MDHEN and CDR2 SYDVKM. The V and J ends lost 9 bases and 4 bases, in that order; junction bases with no gene match: 10. This rearrangement joins TRBV28 to TRBJ1-2; 8 positions match TRBD1. The TCR originated in a woman aged 45 to 65 with colorectal cancer. The material sequenced was PBMCs. The CDR3 protein is CASQTGQGRYGYTF. CDR3 nucleotides: TGTGCCAGTCAGACTGGACAGGGACGCTATGGCTACACCTTC.